The 17 T cell receptor beta chains below all came from one sample that was sequenced in a study of T-cell reconstitution after alpha-beta-depleted transplantation in children. Preparation of the TCRbeta library was carried out with unique molecular identifiers. In TCRdb, the PCR reads were re-called with MiXCR into one record per CDR3 protein. Among approximately 500,000 distinct CDR3 sequences, more than 20% were seen once, and the ten largest hold around a third. The sequenced sample was PBMCs, obtained before TCRalphabeta/CD19-depleted stem cell transplant. These receptors came from a boy under two years old with Wiskott-Aldrich syndrome, due to receive a stem cell transplant.

This clonotype appeared a few times. V usage is TRBV29-1 and J usage is TRBJ2-7, with D perhaps given as TRBD1 or TRBD2 (7 bases each). Trimming took off 6 bases at V and 2 bases at J, with 14 bases between the two ends. The CDR3 runs to 13 residues. The germline V gene has CDR1 SQVTM and CDR2 ANQGSEA. The CDR3, as DNA: TGCAGCGTGAGCGGGACAGCTACCTACGAGCAGTACTTC. Residues: CSVSGTATYEQYF.

The CDR3 reads CASSDQPGSSGNEQFF. The CDR3 region has the DNA TGCGCCAGCAGCGACCAACCGGGGAGTAGTGGCAATGAGCAGTTCTTC. V is TRBV5-1 and J is TRBJ2-1; TRBD2 might be the D (5 bases). The germline V gene has CDR1 SGHRS and CDR2 YFSETQ. The V end lost 4 bases, the J end lost 6 bases, and 20 bases lay between the germline ends. This CDR3 contains 16 residues.

This clonotype was detected a few times. The chain combines TRBV7-9 with TRBJ2-7; 9 bases are a match to TRBD2. The CDR3 covers 13 residues. Germline CDR1 is SEHNR and CDR2 is FQNEAQ (reference sequence). The V segment lost 5 bases and the J segment 7 bases; nucleotides outside the gene matches: 6. CDR3 in amino acids: CASSPRGGWEQYF. The CDR3 nucleotides read TGTGCCAGCAGCCCGCGGGGGGGCTGGGAGCAGTACTTC.

This clonotype was counted between two and nine times. V usage is TRBV29-1 and J usage is TRBJ2-1; D gene unclear. This CDR3 has 13 amino acids. Trimming took off 5 bases at V and 0 bases at J, with 8 bases between the two ends. Germline V gene sequence: CDR1 SQVTM, CDR2 ANQGSEA. The CDR3 sequence is CSVYRVSYNEQFF. CDR3 DNA: TGCAGCGTTTATCGGGTCTCCTACAATGAGCAGTTCTTC.

This clonotype was counted a few times. The chain couples TRBV7-2 to TRBJ2-5; D gene unclear. With 5 bases removed from V and 6 bases from J, the gap between germline ends came to 10 bases. CDR1 and CDR2 (germline): SGHTA, FQGNSA. The CDR3 is 12 amino acids. Here the CDR3 DNA reads TGTGCCAGCAGCCCGGGCAGGAAGACCCAGTACTTC. Translation gives CASSPGRKTQYF. Drawing the rest from reference TRBV7-2 and TRBJ2-5, the complete variable domain is GAGVSQSPSNKVTEKGKDVELRCDPISGHTALYWYRQSLGQGLEFLIYFQGNSAPDKSGLPSDRFSAERTGGSVSTLTIQRTQQEDSAVYLCASSPGRKTQYFGPGTRLLVL.

The chain is built from TRBV5-1 and TRBJ1-1; possibly TRBD1 for D (5 bases). This CDR3 contains 13 residues. The V and J ends lost 4 bases and 6 bases respectively, with 13 bases between them. Germline CDR1 reads SGHRS; CDR2 reads YFSETQ. The CDR3 loop is CASSVDMLAEAFF. The CDR3 bases are TGCGCCAGCAGCGTGGACATGCTGGCTGAAGCTTTCTTT.

The sample holds a few counts of this clonotype. This chain links TRBV20-1 with TRBJ2-7; possible D gene TRBD2, 5 bases. The CDR3 has 11 amino acids. Looked up from germline, CDR1 is DFQATT and CDR2 is SNEGSKA (reference sequence). With 6 bases removed from V and 4 bases from J, the gap between germline ends came to 10 bases. The CDR3, as DNA: TGCAGTGCCGTGAGCGGTTACGAGCAGTACTTC. Its translation: CSAVSGYEQYF.

V usage is TRBV6-5 and J usage is TRBJ2-2; 7 positions agree with TRBD1. Germline trimming cut 2 bases from V and 5 bases from J; bases unmatched to any gene: 11. The CDR3 loop spans 17 amino acids. Germline CDR1 and CDR2: MNHEY and SVGAGI. CDR3 nucleotide sequence: TGTGCCAGCAGTTACGGGGACAGCTTGGAGAGGACCGGGGAGCTGTTTTTT. This codes for CASSYGDSLERTGELFF.

The rearrangement joins TRBV3-1 to TRBJ2-7; tentatively, D is TRBD1 (6 bases). The germline gives CDR1 LGHDT, CDR2 YNNKEL (reference sequence). Trimming took 4 bases from V and 2 from J, leaving 9 bases between them. The CDR3 is made up of 13 amino acids. The CDR3 DNA follows: TGTGCCAGCAGCCGGACAGTCGCCTACGAGCAGTACTTC. It translates to CASSRTVAYEQYF.

The chain links TRBV5-1 to TRBJ1-1; D is perhaps TRBD1 (5 bases). Trimming shortened V by 1 base and J by 3 bases, and 10 bases separated the two germline ends. This CDR3 is built from 14 residues. The germline V gene has CDR1 SGHRS and CDR2 YFSETQ. The CDR3 is CASSLTGTDTEAFF. The DNA for the CDR3 is TGCGCCAGCAGCTTGACTGGGACGGACACTGAAGCTTTCTTT.

This clonotype came up a few times. CDR3 loop: CASSSGRFTGELFF. Written as DNA, the CDR3 is TGCGCCAGCAGCAGCGGGAGATTCACCGGGGAGCTGTTTTTT. This chain links TRBV5-1 with TRBJ2-2; 8 nucleotides match TRBD2. The CDR3 extends over 14 amino acids. Trimming cost V 4 bases and J 4 bases; bases outside gene matches: 3. CDR1 is SGHRS and CDR2 is YFSETQ in the germline V gene.

The chain joins TRBV20-1 to TRBJ2-1, with 11 bases identical to TRBD2. J gave up 0 bases and V 2 bases, and 6 bases lay outside the gene matches. The CDR3 extends over 17 amino acids. Per germline, CDR1 DFQATT and CDR2 SNEGSKA (reference sequence). The CDR3 protein is CSARRTSGFLSYNEQFF. The CDR3 nucleotides read TGCAGTGCTAGAAGGACTAGCGGGTTCCTCTCCTACAATGAGCAGTTCTTC.

This clonotype has just a few counts. The chain carries TRBV5-5 and TRBJ1-3, with no clear D. Germline values: CDR1 SGHKS, CDR2 YYEKEE (reference sequence). This CDR3 spans 13 amino acids. V lost 3 bases to trimming and J lost 2 bases, with 6 bases between them. CDR3 sequence: CASSSPPGNTIYF. The CDR3 DNA sequence: TGTGCCAGCAGCTCCCCTCCTGGAAACACCATATATTTT.

This clonotype was recorded a few times. The V call is TRBV6-1, the J call TRBJ2-1, with 8 bases that match TRBD2. CDR1 MNHNS and CDR2 SASEGT come from the germline V gene. Trimming at V came to 7 bases and at J to 4 bases, leaving 3 bases not matched to a gene. This CDR3 has 13 residues. Here the CDR3 reads CASNGGVYNEQFF. Here the CDR3 DNA reads TGTGCCAGCAACGGGGGGGTTTACAATGAGCAGTTCTTC.

The chain carries TRBV7-2 and TRBJ2-4; D is undetermined. The CDR3 runs 14 residues. Germline loops: CDR1 SGHTA, CDR2 FQGNSA. V lost 5 bases and J 1 base, leaving 9 bases between the germline ends. CDR3 residues: CASSPHVAKNIQYF. Here the CDR3 DNA reads TGTGCCAGCAGCCCCCATGTGGCCAAAAACATTCAGTACTTC.

The V call is TRBV12-3 or TRBV12-4, the J call TRBJ2-1, with 10 bases aligning to TRBD2. The CDR3 spans 16 residues. The trim removed 6 bases at V and 0 bases at J, leaving 5 bases unmatched. In DNA form, the CDR3 reads TGTGCCAGCAGATTACTAGCGGGAAGCTCCTACAATGAGCAGTTCTTC. Amino acids: CASRLLAGSSYNEQFF.

The rearrangement links TRBV20-1 to TRBJ2-3, with TRBD2 matching 9 bases. Germline loops: CDR1 DFQATT, CDR2 SNEGSKA (reference sequence). The CDR3 is 15 amino acids. V gave up 1 base and J gave up 2 bases; unmatched junction bases: 4. CDR3 in DNA: TGCAGTGCTAGAGGGCGGGAGGGCCCCACAGATACGCAGTATTTT. Translation gives CSARGREGPTDTQYF.